This T cell receptor beta chain was obtained from a study of shared clonotypes between healthy human individuals. Study details: CD4 naive cells filled three plates per donor, CD4 memory three, CD8 naive two and CD8 memory one.

The CDR3 totals 16 residues. V shed 4 bases and J shed 4 bases, with 16 bases lying between them. Germline V lookup: CDR1 MGHDK, CDR2 SYGVNS. Broader study findings: Represented diversity, genetic and exposure-history alike, was limited by few donors. At large depth, rarefaction still showed sorted-subset sequencing to be incomplete.

Concerning this clone: What it recognizes is unknown.

Only in-frame clones appear in the TCRdb table, and some are missing; sequencing was by immunoSEQ multiplex PCR. The sample yields 1.4 million to 1.5 million clones, about 96% seen once. This sequence joins TRBV25-1 and TRBJ1-4; D may be TRBD1 (5 bases). Sequenced material: naive CD4+ T cells sorted from blood. Subset indicated: CD45RA+ positively selected. The TCR originated in a man aged 25-40 years in good health. CDR3 nucleotide sequence: TGTGCCAGCAGTGGGGATTTGGGGGTCATTAATGAAAAACTGTTTTTT. As protein: CASSGDLGVINEKLFF.